The 14 T cell receptor beta chains presented below share a single source sample, sequenced in a study of cytomegalovirus exposure and HLA in healthy donors. It was with 60 Vbeta and 13 Jbeta primers that the PCR ran. The assay was immunoSEQ multiplex PCR, and TCRdb's table has in-frame clones only and misses some. The top ten clones hold 2% to 2.5% of a sample with about 180,000 clones, roughly 77% of them seen once. Sequencing was carried out using PBMCs. The receptors stem from a woman younger than 45 in good health and CMV-seropositive.

The chain couples TRBV6-5 to TRBJ2-7, with D maybe TRBD2 (5 bases). Looked up from germline, CDR1 is MNHEY and CDR2 is SVGAGI. V was cut by 0 bases and J by 0 bases, with 12 bases left in between. The CDR3 extends over 16 amino acids. The CDR3 region has the DNA TGTGCCAGCAGTTACTCCGGACTGGTAGACTCCTACGAGCAGTACTTC. Translating gives CASSYSGLVDSYEQYF.

The chain joins TRBV7-9 to TRBJ2-7, with D tentatively TRBD2 (6 bases). The CDR3 is made up of 14 amino acids. The germline V and J ends were trimmed by 3 bases and 2 bases, with 11 bases remaining between them. From germline, CDR1 is SEHNR and CDR2 FQNEAQ (reference sequence). The CDR3 protein is CASSFGGRTYEQYF. The CDR3 nucleotides are TGTGCCAGCAGCTTCGGGGGACGCACCTACGAGCAGTACTTC.

This clone was observed a few times. The rearrangement links TRBV4-1 to TRBJ1-4, with unresolved D. Germline loops: CDR1 MGHRA, CDR2 YSYEKL. V shed 2 bases and J shed 7 bases, with 8 bases lying between them. The CDR3 is 13 amino acids. In nucleotides, the CDR3 is TGCGCCAGCAGCCAAACCATCGGTGAAAAACTGTTTTTT. Protein: CASSQTIGEKLFF.

The gene calls are TRBV15 and TRBJ2-5, with 7 bases aligning to TRBD2. Germline V gene lookup returns CDR1 LNHNV and CDR2 YYDKDF (reference sequence). This CDR3 region has 14 residues. Trimming at V came to 5 bases and at J to 5 bases, leaving 8 bases not matched to a gene. DNA for the CDR3: TGTGCCACCAGCGGGGAGGGCCCCGCGGAGACCCAGTACTTC. Protein sequence: CATSGEGPAETQYF.

CDR3 residues: CASSLEGQGEQFF. DNA of the CDR3: TGTGCCAGCAGCTTAGAGGGACAGGGAGAGCAGTTCTTC. This chain links TRBV9 with TRBJ2-1; 9 bases agree with TRBD1. The CDR3 has 13 amino acids. CDR1 is SGDLS and CDR2 is YYNGEE in the germline V gene. After removal of 4 bases from V and 10 bases from J, the junction contained 6 bases not matched to a gene.

The V call is TRBV7-7, the J call TRBJ2-2; 8 bases agree with TRBD1. In germline, CDR1 is SSHAT, CDR2 FNYEAQ (reference sequence). The CDR3 runs 17 residues. Trimming removed 5 bases from V and 2 bases from J; junction bases left unmatched: 10. Here the CDR3 DNA reads TGTGCCAGCAGCCCCCGGACAGGGACTCCTAACACCGGGGAGCTGTTTTTT. This translates into CASSPRTGTPNTGELFF.

This clone appeared a few times. The CDR3: CASSGRDSTYNEQFF. The CDR3 DNA is TGTGCCAGCAGTGGCCGGGACAGTACCTACAATGAGCAGTTCTTC. V usage is TRBV6-1 and J usage is TRBJ2-1; 7 bases are shared with TRBD1. CDR3 length equals 15 residues. J was trimmed by 2 bases and V by 4 bases; bases with no gene match: 5. CDR1 and CDR2 (germline): MNHNS, SASEGT.

The V and J genes are TRBV4-1 and TRBJ1-4; 8 positions agree with TRBD1. This CDR3 has 15 residues. Looked up from germline, CDR1 is MGHRA and CDR2 is YSYEKL. Losses at the gene ends were 4 bases for V and 5 bases for J; bases not matched to a gene: 6. CDR3 sequence reads: CASSPAGTGNEKLFF. For the CDR3, the DNA is TGCGCCAGCAGCCCAGCCGGGACAGGCAATGAAAAACTGTTTTTT.

The V call is TRBV5-1, the J call TRBJ2-5; 8 bases fit TRBD1. The end of the DNA aligns better with TRBJ2-7, so the J call may be wrong. CDR1 and CDR2 from the germline V gene are SGHRS and YFSETQ. The CDR3 length is 16 residues. DNA for the CDR3: TGCGCCAGCAGCTTGACTTCGGGACAGGCTACCTACGAGCAGTACTTC. Its translation: CASSLTSGQATYEQYF.

This clone was seen only once. This chain links TRBV19 with TRBJ1-3; D call uncertain. V lost 3 bases and J lost 4, with 7 bases in between. CDR1 LNHDA and CDR2 SQIVND come from the germline V gene (reference sequence). CDR3 size: 13 residues. This CDR3 is CASSIGSGNTIYF. CDR3 in DNA: TGTGCCAGTAGTATCGGTTCAGGAAACACCATATATTTT.

This clone was found a few times. The CDR3 coding sequence is TGCGCCAGCAGCTTGGGGCTTGGCGGGGGTGGAACAGATACGCAGTATTTT. It specifies CASSLGLGGGGTDTQYF. V usage is TRBV5-1 and J usage is TRBJ2-3, with TRBD2 matching 7 bases. The CDR3 consists of 17 residues. Unmatched junction bases numbered 10, after V lost 0 bases and J lost 3 bases. The germline CDR1 and CDR2 sequences are SGHRS and YFSETQ.

This chain uses TRBV5-6 with TRBJ2-5; TRBD2 matches at 12 bases. CDR3 length equals 16 residues. The ends lost 3 bases at V and 0 bases at J; junction bases unmatched: 3. Germline assignment: CDR1 SGHDT and CDR2 YYEEEE. The DNA of the CDR3 is TGTGCCAGCAGCTCGGGACTAGCGGGCTACCAAGAGACCCAGTACTTC. Its protein is CASSSGLAGYQETQYF.

The gene calls are TRBV30 and TRBJ1-5; D gene ambiguous. Trimming cost V 1 base and J 7 bases, with 14 bases left between them. This CDR3 region has 14 residues. Germline CDR1 GTSNPN, CDR2 SVGIG (reference sequence). CDR3 protein: CAWSGSGRRQPQHF. The CDR3 nucleotides read TGTGCCTGGAGTGGGTCAGGAAGACGCCAGCCCCAGCATTTT.

The chain couples TRBV4-1 to TRBJ1-4, with D possibly being TRBD1 (5 bases). Trimming pared 1 base from V and 3 bases from J, leaving 9 bases between. Germline lookup yields CDR1 MGHRA and CDR2 YSYEKL. There are 15 residues in the CDR3. The CDR3 DNA reads TGCGCCAGCAGCCAAGTCGCGACAGCTAATGAAAAACTGTTTTTT. Encoded protein: CASSQVATANEKLFF.